Each of the 4 T cell receptor beta chains below was sequenced from the same sample in a study of T-cell reconstitution after alpha-beta-depleted transplantation in children. A TCRbeta library incorporating unique molecular identifiers was prepared. One entry per CDR3 protein results from TCRdb running MiXCR on the PCR reads. The table shows roughly 500,000 distinct CDR3 sequences, with about 31% occurring only once. This specimen consisted of PBMCs from the stem cell graft donor, obtained from the stem cell graft. These receptors originate from a human donor who donated a stem cell graft to a child with aplastic anemia.

The chain links TRBV5-1 to TRBJ1-2, with D hard to call. V was pared by 4 bases and J by 1 base, with 11 bases between. CDR1 and CDR2 (germline): SGHRS, YFSETQ. This CDR3 spans 14 amino acids. The CDR3 reads CASSPSTDNYGYTF. CDR3 bases: TGCGCCAGCAGCCCTTCGACGGATAACTATGGCTACACCTTC.

This clonotype came up a few times. The chain uses TRBV11-2 and TRBJ2-3, with 8 bases matching TRBD2. Germline V CDR1 and CDR2: SGHAT, FQNNGV. V was clipped by 4 bases and J by 14 bases; unmatched bases: 14. CDR3 length: 14 amino acids. CDR3 in amino acids: CASSSSEKREHPYF. DNA of the CDR3: TGTGCCAGCAGCTCCTCCGAAAAGCGGGAGCACCCGTATTTT.

This clonotype has only a few counts. The CDR3 reads CASSLDGLAEETQYF. CDR3 DNA sequence: TGTGCCAGCAGCTTAGACGGTCTAGCGGAAGAGACCCAGTACTTC. The chain is built from TRBV11-2 and TRBJ2-5; TRBD2 matches 7 bases. There are 15 residues in the CDR3. Trimming cost V 0 bases and J 3 bases; bases outside gene matches: 4. Germline CDR1 is SGHAT and CDR2 is FQNNGV.

The genes are TRBV14 and TRBJ1-1; D perhaps matches TRBD1 (5 bases). With 1 base removed from V and 8 bases from J, the gap between germline ends came to 14 bases. The CDR3 totals 14 residues. The germline V gene has CDR1 SGHDN and CDR2 FVKESK. DNA of the CDR3: TGTGCCAGCAGCCAAGTGTTGACAGCCAACGAAGCTTTCTTT. This translates into CASSQVLTANEAFF.